This T cell receptor (beta chain) was retrieved from a study of response to subunit inactivated influenza vaccine. Regarding the study as a whole: The authors put forward the suggestion that each seasonal influenza vaccination may bring in only a limited number of new T cells.

TCRdb used MiXCR to reprocess the RT-PCR reads, holding one entry per CDR3 protein. The sample carries hundreds of thousands of distinct CDR3 sequences, 12% recorded once. The ends were cut back, 2 bases at V and 4 bases at J, with 12 bases in the middle. This CDR3 comprises 14 residues. Germline assignment: CDR1 LGHNA and CDR2 YSLEER. The table lists this clonotype with a few counts. As yet, its antigen is unknown. The genes are TRBV4-3 and TRBJ2-7; unclear D gene. This receptor was obtained from a man between 50 and 59 years old who received an inactivated influenza vaccine. This specimen was PBMCs from blood, taken on the day of vaccination. In nucleotides, the CDR3 is TGCGCCAGCAGCCAATCTGCCGGGCAGTACGAGCAGTACTTC. This gives the protein CASSQSAGQYEQYF.